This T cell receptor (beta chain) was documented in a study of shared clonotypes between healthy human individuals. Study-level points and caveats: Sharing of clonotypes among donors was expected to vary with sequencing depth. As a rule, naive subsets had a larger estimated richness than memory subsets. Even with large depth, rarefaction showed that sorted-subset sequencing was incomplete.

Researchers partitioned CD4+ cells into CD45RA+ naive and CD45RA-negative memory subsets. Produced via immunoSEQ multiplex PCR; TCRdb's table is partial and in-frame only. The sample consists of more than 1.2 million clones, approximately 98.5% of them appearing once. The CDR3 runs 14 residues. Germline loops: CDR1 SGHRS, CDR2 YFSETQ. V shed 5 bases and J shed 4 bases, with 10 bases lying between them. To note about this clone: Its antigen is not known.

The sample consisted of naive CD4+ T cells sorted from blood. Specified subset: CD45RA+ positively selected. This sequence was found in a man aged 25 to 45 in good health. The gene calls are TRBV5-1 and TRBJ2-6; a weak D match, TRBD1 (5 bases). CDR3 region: CASRNRSGANVLTF. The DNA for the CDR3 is TGCGCCAGCAGGAACAGGTCAGGGGCCAACGTCCTGACTTTC. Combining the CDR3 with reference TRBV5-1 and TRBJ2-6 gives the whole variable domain KAGVTQTPRYLIKTRGQQVTLSCSPISGHRSVSWYQQTPGQGLQFLFEYFSETQRNKGNFPGRFSGRQFSNSRSEMNVSTLELGDSALYLCASRNRSGANVLTFGAGSRLTVL.